These 30 T cell receptor beta chains were all obtained from the same sample, sequenced in a study of blood T cell repertoires in COVID-19. Libraries were prepared by immunoSEQ multiplex PCR; TCRdb keeps only in-frame clonotypes and omits some of them. The sample yields roughly 200,000 clones, approximately 85% seen once. Sequencing was done on a sample of peripheral blood. The receptors were sampled from a human donor with active or convalescent COVID-19. The donor label of this sample is uncertain.

Note on this clone: At one boundary the junction diverges from the germline segment, which might be a read error. V is TRBV10-3 and J is TRBJ2-3, with 11 bases identical to TRBD2. Germline V gives CDR1 ENHRY, CDR2 SYGVKD. The CDR3 runs 13 residues. CDR3 protein: CAISEAGTSGVGF. The CDR3 DNA sequence: TGTGCCATCAGTGAGGCCGGGACTAGCGGAGTCGGTTTT.

This rearrangement joins TRBV6-5 to TRBJ2-5; 8 bases are shared with TRBD1. The CDR3 contains 16 residues. Germline V gene sequence: CDR1 MNHEY, CDR2 SVGAGI. V gave up 2 bases and J gave up 1 base; unmatched junction bases: 6. The CDR3 coding sequence is TGTGCCAGCAGTTACGCGGACAGGGCGAGCCAAGAGACCCAGTACTTC. Amino acids: CASSYADRASQETQYF.

The chain couples TRBV27 to TRBJ2-2; D is perhaps TRBD2 (5 bases). Germline CDR1 reads MNHEY; CDR2 reads SMNVEV (reference sequence). Trimming shortened V by 3 bases and J by 5 bases, and 10 bases separated the two germline ends. The CDR3 consists of 14 residues. In nucleotides, the CDR3 is TGTGCCAGCAGTTTTATATCGGGGACCGGGGAGCTGTTTTTT. It yields the protein CASSFISGTGELFF.

J is TRBJ2-1 and V is TRBV7-2; 9 nucleotides line up with TRBD1. The CDR3 contains 15 residues. Losses at the gene ends were 3 bases for V and 7 bases for J; bases not matched to a gene: 7. Germline CDR1 reads SGHTA; CDR2 reads FQGNSA. The CDR3 here is CASSFTGGAGNEQFF. The CDR3 DNA sequence: TGTGCCAGCAGCTTTACAGGGGGCGCGGGGAATGAGCAGTTCTTC.

The chain carries TRBV5-1 and TRBJ2-2; possible D gene TRBD1, 7 bases. This CDR3 has 14 amino acids. In germline, CDR1 is SGHRS, CDR2 YFSETQ. The V gene lost 0 bases and the J gene lost 6 bases, with 9 bases spanning the gap. CDR3 in amino acids: CASSLARGAGELFF. DNA of the CDR3: TGCGCCAGCAGCTTGGCCAGGGGGGCCGGGGAGCTGTTTTTT.

The CDR3 protein is CASRTSGGLRQYF. CDR3 DNA sequence: TGTGCCAGCAGGACTAGCGGGGGCCTTCGACAGTATTTT. The chain combines TRBV2 with TRBJ2-3; 12 positions agree with TRBD2. With V trimmed by 6 bases and J by 12 bases, 7 bases remained unmatched. CDR1 is SNHLY, CDR2 FYNNEI, per germline. The CDR3 runs to 13 residues.

This chain joins TRBV7-2 and TRBJ1-6; 8 bases align to TRBD1. Per germline, CDR1 SGHTA and CDR2 FQGNSA. With 4 bases clipped from V and 10 bases from J, the junction kept 6 bases outside the gene matches. The CDR3 runs 14 residues. CDR3 DNA sequence: TGTGCCAGCAGCTACCGGACAGGGCGCTCACCCCTCCACTTT. Translation gives CASSYRTGRSPLHF. The whole variable domain, remainder taken from reference TRBV7-2 and TRBJ1-6, is GAGVSQSPSNKVTEKGKDVELRCDPISGHTALYWYRQSLGQGLEFLIYFQGNSAPDKSGLPSDRFSAERTGGSVSTLTIQRTQQEDSAVYLCASSYRTGRSPLHFGNGTRLTVT.

The V gene is TRBV13, the J gene TRBJ1-3, with D possibly TRBD1 on 5 matching bases. Germline assignment: CDR1 PRHDT and CDR2 FYEKMQ (reference sequence). With 5 bases removed from V and 4 bases from J, the gap between germline ends came to 18 bases. The CDR3 runs to 16 residues. DNA for the CDR3: TGTGCCAGCAGCCCAACAGGAGATTTGGGAGGAAACACCATATATTTT. Its protein product is CASSPTGDLGGNTIYF.

This sequence joins TRBV7-9 and TRBJ1-1; D is perhaps TRBD1 (6 bases). Germline V gene lookup returns CDR1 SEHNR and CDR2 FQNEAQ (reference sequence). The CDR3 consists of 14 residues. V was cut by 5 bases and J by 1 base, with 11 bases left in between. Written as DNA, the CDR3 is TGTGCCAGCAGCCACTGGACAGAGAACACTGAAGCTTTCTTT. Translated: CASSHWTENTEAFF. Based on the CDR3 plus reference TRBV7-9 and TRBJ1-1, the full variable domain is DTGVSQNPRHKITKRGQNVTFRCDPISEHNRLYWYRQTLGQGPEFLTYFQNEAQLEKSRLLSDRFSAERPKGSFSTLEIQRTEQGDSAMYLCASSHWTENTEAFFGQGTRLTVV.

With regard to this clone: At the DNA level, this CDR3 is encoded by other sequences in the same sample as well. The V gene is TRBV6-5, the J gene TRBJ1-4; a weak D match, TRBD1 (6 bases). Germline CDR1 MNHEY, CDR2 SVGAGI. With 6 bases removed from V and 7 bases from J, the gap between germline ends came to 15 bases. The CDR3 has 14 residues. DNA of the CDR3: TGTGCCAGCAGCCCCGGGGGGCTCGGTGAAAAACTGTTTTTT. It encodes CASSPGGLGEKLFF.

The V gene is TRBV6-2 or TRBV6-3, the J gene TRBJ2-1, with 10 bases lining up with TRBD2. After removal of 0 bases from V and 12 bases from J, the junction contained 8 bases not matched to a gene. From germline, CDR1 is MNHEY and CDR2 SVGEGT. There are 15 residues in the CDR3. In DNA, the CDR3 is TGTGCCAGCAGTTACTCGGCTAGCGGGGGAATCTGGCAGTTCTTC. Encoded protein: CASSYSASGGIWQFF.

This clone was seen a single time. CDR3 nucleotides: TGTGCCAGCAGCCAAAGCGGCACAGCCCAAAATTCACCCCTCCACTTT. Translating it yields CASSQSGTAQNSPLHF. The gene calls are TRBV3-1 (or the pseudogene TRBV3-2) and TRBJ1-6; D remains ambiguous. CDR3 length equals 16 residues. The V and J ends lost 2 bases and 7 bases respectively, with 15 bases between them. Germline-derived CDR1 and CDR2 are LGHDT and YNNKEL (reference sequence).

The chain joins TRBV7-9 to TRBJ1-5, with D possibly matching TRBD1 (6 bases). The V end lost 6 bases, the J end lost 2 bases, and 17 bases lay between the germline ends. The CDR3 extends over 16 amino acids. Germline CDR1 reads SEHNR; CDR2 reads FQNEAQ (reference sequence). The CDR3 is CASSDTAGGGNQPQHF. The CDR3 DNA is TGTGCCAGCAGTGATACAGCTGGGGGCGGCAATCAGCCCCAGCATTTT.

This chain connects TRBV6-6 to TRBJ1-5; the D gene is possibly TRBD1 (6 bases). The CDR3 has 14 residues. The germline gives CDR1 MNHNY, CDR2 SVGAGI (reference sequence). Trimming removed 2 bases at V and 6 bases at J, with 11 bases between. The DNA for the CDR3 is TGTGCCAGCAGTTACCGGGGGGGCGGTCAGCCCCAGCATTTT. It specifies CASSYRGGGQPQHF.

The chain employs TRBV4-3 and TRBJ2-7; D may be TRBD1 (8 bases). Germline-derived CDR1 and CDR2 are LGHNA and YSLEER. This CDR3 has 15 residues. The V end was cut by 6 bases, the J end by 4 bases, with 19 bases between. The chain's CDR3 is CASSPGQGGDYEQYF. The DNA of the CDR3 is TGCGCCAGCAGTCCAGGACAGGGAGGGGATTACGAGCAGTACTTC.

V gene TRBV7-2 combines with J gene TRBJ2-7; 14 bases agree with TRBD2. V trimming: 4 bases; J trimming: 2 bases; junction bases outside the gene matches: 7. CDR1 and CDR2 (germline): SGHTA, FQGNSA. The CDR3 is 17 residues long. The CDR3, as DNA: TGTGCCAGCAGCTGGGAGACTAGCGGGGGGGCCCCCTACGAGCAGTACTTC. This translates into CASSWETSGGAPYEQYF.

There are many counts of this clone. The V gene is TRBV15, the J gene TRBJ2-1, with 9 bases matching TRBD2. This CDR3 is 16 amino acids long. The junction had 7 bases not matched to a gene; V was cut back by 0 bases and J by 7 bases. Germline CDR1 and CDR2: LNHNV and YYDKDF (reference sequence). This CDR3 reads CATSRDELAGFNEQFF. The DNA of the CDR3 is TGTGCCACCAGCAGAGATGAGCTAGCGGGATTTAATGAGCAGTTCTTC.

About this clone itself: At one of its ends the junction is not consistent with the germline gene, which may arise from a read error. This chain joins TRBV19 and TRBJ2-3; 8 bases line up with TRBD1. Per the germline V gene, CDR1 is LNHDA and CDR2 is SQIVND (reference sequence). This CDR3 is 15 amino acids long. CDR3 DNA sequence: TGTACCAGTAGTCCCAGGACAGGGTTTGCAGATACGCAGTATTTT. Protein product: CTSSPRTGFADTQYF. Looking up the rest from reference TRBV19 and TRBJ2-3 gives the full variable domain: DGGITQSPKYLFRKEGQNVTLSCEQNLNHDAMYWYRQDPGQGLRLIYYSQIVNDFQKGDIAEGYSVSREKKESFPLTVTSAQKNPTAFYLCTSSPRTGFADTQYFGPGTRLTVL.

The V and J genes are TRBV5-1 and TRBJ2-5; 7 bases line up with TRBD2. There are 16 residues in the CDR3. Germline V lookup: CDR1 SGHRS, CDR2 YFSETQ. The ends lost 0 bases at V and 2 bases at J; junction bases unmatched: 7. The CDR3 here is CASSLGWQGGQETQYF. The CDR3 DNA follows: TGCGCCAGCAGCTTGGGGTGGCAGGGAGGGCAAGAGACCCAGTACTTC.

This clone was recorded a few times. The V call is TRBV7-9, the J call TRBJ2-7; TRBD2 aligns across 7 bases. Germline assignment: CDR1 SEHNR and CDR2 FQNEAQ (reference sequence). Germline trimming cut 4 bases from V and 3 bases from J; bases unmatched to any gene: 3. The CDR3 contains 13 residues. The CDR3 region is CASSSRTSYEQYF. CDR3 coding DNA: TGTGCCAGCAGCTCCAGGACTAGCTACGAGCAGTACTTC.

This rearrangement joins TRBV28 to TRBJ2-1; 9 bases map to TRBD2. The V gene end was trimmed by 2 bases and the J gene end by 8 bases; junction bases not matched to a gene: 1. CDR3 length: 13 residues. From germline, CDR1 is MDHEN and CDR2 SYDVKM. For the CDR3, the DNA is TGTGCCAGCAGTTTAGGCGGGGGGGATGAGCAGTTCTTC. Its translation: CASSLGGGDEQFF.

This sequence joins TRBV5-4 and TRBJ2-2; TRBD2 aligns across 7 bases. The CDR3 extends over 14 amino acids. CDR1 SGHNT and CDR2 YYREEE come from the germline V gene (reference sequence). V dropped 6 bases and J dropped 7; count of bases not matched to a gene: 9. The CDR3 here is CASTTRERIGELFF. As DNA, the CDR3 is TGTGCCAGCACCACGCGGGAGCGAATCGGGGAGCTGTTTTTT.

V and J are TRBV20-1 and TRBJ2-2; 11 bases fit TRBD2. The CDR3 consists of 15 residues. Trimming took 3 bases from V and 7 from J; bases not matched to a gene: 7. The germline gives CDR1 DFQATT, CDR2 SNEGSKA (reference sequence). CDR3 nucleotide sequence: TGCAGTGCTAGTCGGTCTAGCGGGGGGATCGGGGAGCTGTTTTTT. Protein product: CSASRSSGGIGELFF.

CDR3: CAWSVVRGGNSPLHF. CDR3 coding DNA: TGTGCCTGGAGTGTAGTTCGGGGTGGGAATTCACCCCTCCACTTT. This chain links TRBV30 with TRBJ1-6; D uncertain. CDR1 and CDR2 from the germline V gene are GTSNPN and SVGIG (reference sequence). CDR3 length equals 15 residues. Deletions cut 0 bases from V and 7 bases from J, with 13 bases between. The full variable domain, completed using reference TRBV30 and TRBJ1-6, is SQTIHQWPATLVQPVGSPLSLECTVEGTSNPNLYWYRQAAGRGLQLLFYSVGIGQISSEVPQNLSASRPQDRQFILSSKKLLLSDSGFYLCAWSVVRGGNSPLHFGNGTRLTVT.

This chain connects TRBV7-2 to TRBJ2-2; TRBD2 aligns across 12 bases. V dropped 5 bases and J dropped 6; count of bases not matched to a gene: 1. Germline assignment: CDR1 SGHTA and CDR2 FQGNSA. The CDR3 runs to 14 residues. The CDR3 DNA reads TGTGCCAGCAGCCGGACTAGCGGGGCCGGGGAGCTGTTTTTT. Translating gives CASSRTSGAGELFF.

In its sample, this clone was seen a few times. This rearrangement joins TRBV28 to TRBJ2-7, with D perhaps TRBD1 (6 bases). V lost 3 bases to trimming and J lost 4 bases, with 16 bases between them. The CDR3 is made up of 15 amino acids. Germline V gives CDR1 MDHEN, CDR2 SYDVKM. The CDR3: CASSFVDTGTYEQYF. CDR3 nucleotides: TGTGCCAGCAGTTTTGTGGATACAGGGACATACGAGCAGTACTTC.

This sequence joins TRBV5-4 and TRBJ1-2; possibly TRBD1 for D (6 bases). This CDR3 contains 15 residues. The germline V and J ends were trimmed by 6 bases and 1 base, with 16 bases remaining between them. Germline V lookup: CDR1 SGHNT, CDR2 YYREEE (reference sequence). In DNA form, the CDR3 reads TGTGCCAGCACACCTCGAACAGGGCTTAACTATGGCTACACCTTC. Its translation: CASTPRTGLNYGYTF.

The genes are TRBV19 and TRBJ2-7, with 7 bases matching TRBD2. The trim removed 9 bases at V and 7 bases at J, leaving 9 bases unmatched. In germline, CDR1 is LNHDA, CDR2 SQIVND (reference sequence). This CDR3 spans 12 amino acids. As DNA, the CDR3 is TGTGCCAGCGGGAGGCTCAAGGGAGAGCAGTACTTC. This gives the protein CASGRLKGEQYF.

The J gene is TRBJ1-2, the V gene TRBV5-6; D not certain. Germline V gene lookup returns CDR1 SGHDT and CDR2 YYEEEE. The V gene lost 0 bases and the J gene lost 7 bases, with 10 bases spanning the gap. CDR3 length: 13 residues. Written as DNA, the CDR3 is TGTGCCAGCAGCTTGGCGGTCACTACTGGCTACACCTTC. Its translation is CASSLAVTTGYTF.

The gene calls are TRBV2 and TRBJ2-3, with D perhaps matching TRBD1 (5 bases). Germline assignment: CDR1 SNHLY and CDR2 FYNNEI. This CDR3 spans 14 amino acids. V was clipped by 10 bases and J by 0 bases, with 14 bases between them. CDR3 region: CATTSDSSTDTQYF. CDR3 sequence (DNA): TGTGCCACCACCAGTGACAGTAGCACAGATACGCAGTATTTT.